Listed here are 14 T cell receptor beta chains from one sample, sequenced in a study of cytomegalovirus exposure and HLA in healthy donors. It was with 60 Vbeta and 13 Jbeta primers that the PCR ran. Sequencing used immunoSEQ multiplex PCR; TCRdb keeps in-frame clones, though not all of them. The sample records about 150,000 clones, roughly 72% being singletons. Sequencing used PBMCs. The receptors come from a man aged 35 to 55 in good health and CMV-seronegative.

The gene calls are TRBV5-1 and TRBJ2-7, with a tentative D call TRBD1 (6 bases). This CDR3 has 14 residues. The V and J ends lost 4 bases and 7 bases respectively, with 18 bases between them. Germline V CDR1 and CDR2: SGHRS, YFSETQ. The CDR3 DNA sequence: TGCGCCAGCAGCCCCATGATGGGAACAGGGGAGCAGTACTTC. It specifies CASSPMMGTGEQYF.

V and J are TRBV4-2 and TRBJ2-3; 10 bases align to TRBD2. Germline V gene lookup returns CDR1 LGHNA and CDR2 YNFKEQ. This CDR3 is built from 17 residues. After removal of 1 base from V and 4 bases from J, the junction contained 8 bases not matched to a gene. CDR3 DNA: TGTGCCAGCAGCCAAGGCCCTAGCGGGAGAGGTGCAGATACGCAGTATTTT. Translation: CASSQGPSGRGADTQYF.

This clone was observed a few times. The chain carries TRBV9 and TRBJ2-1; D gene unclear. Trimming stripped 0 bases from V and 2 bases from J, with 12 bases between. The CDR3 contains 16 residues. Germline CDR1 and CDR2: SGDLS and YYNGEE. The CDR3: CASSVAFSDAYNEQFF. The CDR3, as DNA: TGTGCCAGCAGCGTAGCTTTCAGCGACGCCTACAATGAGCAGTTCTTC.

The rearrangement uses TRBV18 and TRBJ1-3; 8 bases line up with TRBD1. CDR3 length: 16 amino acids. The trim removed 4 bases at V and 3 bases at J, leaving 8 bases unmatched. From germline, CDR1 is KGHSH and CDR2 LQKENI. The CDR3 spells CASSQLDRGDGNTIYF. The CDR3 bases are TGTGCCAGCTCACAACTCGACAGGGGTGATGGAAACACCATATATTTT.

CDR3 DNA sequence: TGTGCCAGCAGTCGTAGTCAGCCCCAGCATTTT. Protein: CASSRSQPQHF. The chain joins TRBV28 to TRBJ1-5; D is unclear. The germline gives CDR1 MDHEN, CDR2 SYDVKM. V was cut by 5 bases and J by 6 bases, with 5 bases left in between. CDR3 length equals 11 residues.

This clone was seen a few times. CDR3 sequence (DNA): TGTGCCAGCAGCTTTATAGCGGGGGATTCCCTCCGGGAGCAGTACTTC. It encodes CASSFIAGDSLREQYF. The chain combines TRBV5-5 with TRBJ2-7, with 9 bases fitting TRBD2. Germline V gene data show CDR1 as SGHKS and CDR2 as YYEKEE (reference sequence). This CDR3 has 16 residues. J gave up 7 bases and V 2 bases, and 13 bases lay outside the gene matches.

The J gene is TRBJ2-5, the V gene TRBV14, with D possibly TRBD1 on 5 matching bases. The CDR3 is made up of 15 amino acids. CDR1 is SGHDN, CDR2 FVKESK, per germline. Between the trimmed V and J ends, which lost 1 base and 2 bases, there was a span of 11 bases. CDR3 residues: CASSQGQTRQETQYF. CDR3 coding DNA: TGTGCCAGCAGCCAAGGACAGACAAGACAAGAGACCCAGTACTTC.

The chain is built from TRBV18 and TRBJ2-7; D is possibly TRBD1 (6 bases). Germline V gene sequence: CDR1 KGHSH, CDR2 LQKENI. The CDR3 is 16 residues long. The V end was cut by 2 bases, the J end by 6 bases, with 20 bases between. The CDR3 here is CASSPATGHRAGEQYF. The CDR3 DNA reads TGTGCCAGCTCACCAGCGACGGGACATAGGGCTGGCGAGCAGTACTTC.

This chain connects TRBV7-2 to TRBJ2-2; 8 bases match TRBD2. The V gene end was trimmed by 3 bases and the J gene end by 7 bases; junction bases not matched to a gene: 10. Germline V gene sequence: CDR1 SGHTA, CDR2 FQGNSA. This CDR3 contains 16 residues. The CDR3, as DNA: TGTGCCAGCAGCTTTACTAGCGGTAGGATTTACGGGGAGCTGTTTTTT. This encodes CASSFTSGRIYGELFF.

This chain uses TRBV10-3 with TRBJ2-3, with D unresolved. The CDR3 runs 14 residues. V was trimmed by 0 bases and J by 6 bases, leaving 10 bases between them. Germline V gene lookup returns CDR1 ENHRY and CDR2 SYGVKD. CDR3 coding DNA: TGTGCCATCAGTGAGTCGAATTCTAGGGATACGCAGTATTTT. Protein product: CAISESNSRDTQYF.

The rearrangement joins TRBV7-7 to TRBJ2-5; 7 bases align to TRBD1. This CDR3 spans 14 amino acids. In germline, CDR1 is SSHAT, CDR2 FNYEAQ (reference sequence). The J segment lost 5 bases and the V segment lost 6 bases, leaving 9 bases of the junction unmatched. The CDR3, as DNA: TGTGCCAGCAGTTTACAGGGGAGAGCGGAGACCCAGTACTTC. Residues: CASSLQGRAETQYF.

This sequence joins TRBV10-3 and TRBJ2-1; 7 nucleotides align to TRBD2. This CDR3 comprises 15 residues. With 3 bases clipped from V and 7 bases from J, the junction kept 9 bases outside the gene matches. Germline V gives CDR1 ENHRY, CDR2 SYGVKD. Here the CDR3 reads CAISDRLGLGNEQFF. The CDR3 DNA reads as TGTGCCATCAGTGACCGCCTAGGACTAGGGAATGAGCAGTTCTTC.

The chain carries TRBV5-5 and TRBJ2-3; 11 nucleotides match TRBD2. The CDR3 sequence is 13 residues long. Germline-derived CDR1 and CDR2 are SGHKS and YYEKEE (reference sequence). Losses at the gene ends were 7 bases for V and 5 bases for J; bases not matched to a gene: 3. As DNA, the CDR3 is TGTGCCAGCGGGCTAGCGGGGGGAGATACGCAGTATTTT. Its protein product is CASGLAGGDTQYF.

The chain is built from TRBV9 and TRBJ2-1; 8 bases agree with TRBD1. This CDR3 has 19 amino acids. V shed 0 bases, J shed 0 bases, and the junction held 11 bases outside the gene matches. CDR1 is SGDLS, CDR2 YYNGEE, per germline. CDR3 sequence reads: CASSVGLRGRLDSYNEQFF. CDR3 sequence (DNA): TGTGCCAGCAGCGTAGGTCTCAGGGGGCGCTTGGACTCCTACAATGAGCAGTTCTTC.